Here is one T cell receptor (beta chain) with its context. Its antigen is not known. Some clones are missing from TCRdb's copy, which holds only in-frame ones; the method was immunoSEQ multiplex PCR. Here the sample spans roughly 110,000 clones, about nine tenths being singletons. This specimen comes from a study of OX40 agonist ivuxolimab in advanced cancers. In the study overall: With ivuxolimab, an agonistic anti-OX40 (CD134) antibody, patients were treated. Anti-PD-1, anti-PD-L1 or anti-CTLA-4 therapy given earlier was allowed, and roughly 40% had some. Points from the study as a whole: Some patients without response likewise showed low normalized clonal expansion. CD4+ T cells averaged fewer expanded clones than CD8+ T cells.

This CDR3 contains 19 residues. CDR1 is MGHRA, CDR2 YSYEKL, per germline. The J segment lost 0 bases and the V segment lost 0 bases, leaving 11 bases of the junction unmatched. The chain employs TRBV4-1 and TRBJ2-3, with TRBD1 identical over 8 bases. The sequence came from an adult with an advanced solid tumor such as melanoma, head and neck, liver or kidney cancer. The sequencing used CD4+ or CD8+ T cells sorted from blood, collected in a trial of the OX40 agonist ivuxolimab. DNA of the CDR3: TGCGCCAGCAGCCAAGATCCGGGATTGGGGACAGGTAGCACAGATACGCAGTATTTT. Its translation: CASSQDPGLGTGSTDTQYF.